The rows below give T cell receptor beta chains drawn from one sample of a study of blood T cell repertoires in COVID-19. Sequenced by immunoSEQ multiplex PCR; TCRdb stores in-frame clones only, minus some. Seen here are some 31,000 clones, 85% to 90% observed once, and the top ten hold approximately 18%. The specimen was peripheral blood. The receptors were sampled from a woman aged 55-70 years with active COVID-19. Both conserved end residues are part of each CDR3. The D gene is left open where the match is weak. Clone size is shown for a subset of rows, as once, few, many or a class of expanded clone.

>TRBD2|-|TRBJ2-1|TRBV14
CASSQDSTTTGTSGNYNEQFF
TGTGCCAGCAGCCAAGATTCGACTACCACCGGGACTAGCGGGAACTACAATGAGCAGTTCTTC
>-|-|TRBJ1-2|TRBV11-2
CASSLEPGNNYGYTF
TGTGCCAGCAGCTTAGAGCCCGGGAACAACTATGGCTACACCTTC
>-|-|TRBJ2-2|TRBV7-2
CASSLGSRPNTGELFF
TGTGCCAGCAGCTTAGGTTCCAGGCCAAACACCGGGGAGCTGTTTTTT
>TRBD1|-|TRBJ2-7|TRBV6-2/TRBV6-3
CASSTGGSLSYEQYF
TGTGCCAGCAGTACAGGGGGCTCACTCTCCTACGAGCAGTACTTC
>-|-|TRBJ2-3|TRBV7-3
CASGQSTDTQYF
TGTGCCAGCGGTCAGAGCACAGATACGCAGTATTTT
>-|-|TRBJ1-1|TRBV4-1
CASSQDVRGIEAFF
TGCGCCAGCAGCCAAGATGTCAGAGGGATAGAGGCTTTCTTT
>-|-|TRBJ2-1|TRBV5-1
CASSLGLPTDEQFF
TGCGCCAGCAGCTTAGGACTACCAACCGATGAGCAGTTCTTC
>-|-|TRBJ1-2|TRBV10-3
CATDAGAYGYTF
TGTGCCACGGACGCAGGGGCCTATGGCTACACCTTC
>-|-|TRBJ2-1|TRBV7-6
CASSLLVAEPYNEQFF
TGTGCCAGCAGCTTACTTGTAGCGGAGCCGTACAATGAGCAGTTCTTC
>-|-|TRBJ2-7|TRBV6-5
CASSYSTLTTYEQYF
TGTGCCAGCAGTTACTCGACTCTAACCACCTACGAGCAGTACTTC
>TRBD2|-|TRBJ2-7|TRBV7-2
CASSLMGLAGGSEQYF
TGTGCCAGCAGCTTAATGGGACTAGCGGGAGGGAGCGAGCAGTACTTC
>TRBD1|-|TRBJ2-5|TRBV18
CASSPGQGKAETQYF
TGTGCCAGCTCACCGGGACAGGGCAAGGCGGAGACCCAGTACTTC
>-|few|TRBJ2-7|TRBV5-1
CASSLASDSLKQYF
TGCGCCAGCAGCTTGGCGAGCGACAGCCTAAAGCAGTACTTC
>TRBD2|once|TRBJ2-1|TRBV2
CASSSPKGTSGRAGFDEQFF
TGTGCCAGCAGCTCACCCAAAGGGACTAGCGGGAGGGCCGGGTTCGATGAGCAGTTCTTC
>TRBD2|-|TRBJ2-1|TRBV19
CASSPRGEGEQFF
TGTGCCAGTAGTCCACGGGGGGAGGGTGAGCAGTTCTTC
>-|-|TRBJ2-2|TRBV6-5
CATRIYRANTGELFF
TGTGCCACCCGGATTTACAGGGCGAACACCGGGGAGCTGTTTTTT
>-|few|TRBJ2-1|TRBV24-1
CATSDSGTYNEQFF
TGTGCCACCAGTGATTCCGGGACTTACAATGAGCAGTTCTTC
>TRBD1|-|TRBJ2-4|TRBV15
CATSRSRTGSTIQYF
TGTGCCACCAGCAGATCAAGGACAGGGTCGACCATTCAGTACTTC
>-|once|TRBJ2-7|TRBV6-5
CASSLEASHYEQYF
TGTGCCAGCAGTCTTGAGGCTAGCCACTACGAGCAGTACTTC
>TRBD1|-|TRBJ2-7|TRBV28
CASMDRGTYEQYF
TGTGCCAGCATGGACAGGGGAACCTACGAGCAGTACTTC
>-|once|TRBJ2-1|TRBV7-9
CASSPSTKNYNEQFF
TGTGCCAGCAGCCCCTCGACTAAGAACTACAATGAGCAGTTCTTC
>TRBD1|-|TRBJ2-1|TRBV3-1/TRBV3-2
CASSQRTGGSYNEQFF
TGTGCCAGCAGCCAAAGGACAGGGGGATCCTACAATGAGCAGTTCTTC
>TRBD1|-|TRBJ1-4|TRBV5-4
CASSLAGTGGEKLFF
TGTGCCAGCAGCTTGGCCGGGACAGGGGGTGAAAAACTGTTTTTT
>TRBD1|-|TRBJ2-2|TRBV6-5
CASSYSTGGDTGELFF
TGTGCCAGCAGTTACTCGACAGGGGGCGACACCGGGGAGCTGTTTTTT
>TRBD1|-|TRBJ2-5|TRBV18
CASLQTGSVPETQYF
TGTGCCAGCCTCCAGACAGGGTCGGTTCCAGAGACCCAGTACTTC
>-|-|TRBJ2-1|TRBV2
CASTSRSYNEQFF
TGTGCCAGTACTAGCCGCTCCTACAATGAGCAGTTCTTC
>-|-|TRBJ1-3|TRBV28
CASSPPGGAGNTIYF
TGTGCCAGCAGCCCCCCCGGCGGGGCTGGAAACACCATATATTTT
>TRBD1|-|TRBJ1-1|TRBV4-1
CASSQETGGDTEAFF
TGCGCCAGCAGCCAAGAGACAGGGGGTGACACTGAAGCTTTCTTT
>-|-|TRBJ1-3|TRBV11-3
CASSKDRNSGNTIYF
TGTGCCAGCAGCAAAGACAGGAACTCTGGAAACACCATATATTTT
>-|-|TRBJ2-7|TRBV7-8
CASSLGTFSYEQYF
TGTGCCAGCAGCCTCGGGACTTTTTCCTACGAGCAGTACTTC
>TRBD1|once|TRBJ2-3|TRBV20-1
CSASSQGATDTQYF
TGCAGTGCTAGTAGCCAGGGGGCCACAGATACGCAGTATTTT
>TRBD2|-|TRBJ2-1|TRBV9
CASSVDAGGPYNEQFF
TGTGCCAGCAGCGTAGATGCGGGGGGGCCCTACAATGAGCAGTTCTTC
>-|-|TRBJ2-1|TRBV18
CASSPLAGDGEQFF
TGTGCCAGCTCACCACTTGCAGGGGACGGTGAGCAGTTCTTC
>-|-|TRBJ2-2|TRBV18
CASSPMNTGELFF
TGTGCCAGCTCTCCTATGAACACCGGGGAGCTGTTTTTT
>TRBD2|-|TRBJ2-7|TRBV3-1/TRBV3-2
CASSQDIEFGGSSYEQYF
TGTGCCAGCAGCCAAGATATCGAGTTCGGGGGGAGCTCCTACGAGCAGTACTTC
>TRBD2|once|TRBJ2-1|TRBV6-4
CASSVLAGKGQFF
TGTGCCAGCAGTGTGCTAGCGGGGAAGGGGCAGTTCTTC
>-|once|TRBJ2-3|TRBV7-3
CASSLKLAPTDTQYF
TGTGCCAGCAGCTTAAAGTTAGCGCCCACAGATACGCAGTATTTT
>-|-|TRBJ1-1|TRBV5-4
CASSFRDTFTEAFF
TGTGCCAGCAGCTTCCGGGACACCTTCACTGAAGCTTTCTTT
>TRBD1|once|TRBJ1-3|TRBV7-9
CASSLAWDSFSVGNTIYF
TGTGCCAGCAGCTTAGCATGGGACAGTTTCTCGGTTGGAAACACCATATATTTT
>TRBD1|-|TRBJ1-6|TRBV14
CASSQVGQGNSPLHF
TGTGCCAGCAGCCAAGTCGGACAGGGGAATTCACCCCTCCACTTT
>TRBD1|-|TRBJ2-3|TRBV7-8
CASSLTQGADTQYF
TGTGCCAGCAGCTTAACGCAGGGGGCAGATACGCAGTATTTT
>-|-|TRBJ1-1|TRBV28
CASSPPGLKAFF
TGTGCCAGCAGCCCCCCAGGGTTGAAAGCTTTCTTT
>TRBD2|-|TRBJ2-1|TRBV14
CASSPLAGGGHNEQFF
TGTGCCAGCAGTCCATTAGCGGGGGGGGGCCACAATGAGCAGTTCTTC
>-|-|TRBJ2-4|TRBV28
CASRSILAKNIQYF
TGTGCCAGCAGGTCCATACTAGCCAAAAACATTCAGTACTTC
>-|-|TRBJ2-7|TRBV15
CATSRDRGYEQYF
TGTGCCACCAGCAGAGATCGGGGGTACGAGCAGTACTTC
>TRBD1|-|TRBJ2-6|TRBV4-1
CASSQGQGTGSRSGANVLTF
TGCGCCAGCAGCCAAGGGCAGGGGACAGGATCGAGGTCTGGGGCCAACGTCCTGACTTTC